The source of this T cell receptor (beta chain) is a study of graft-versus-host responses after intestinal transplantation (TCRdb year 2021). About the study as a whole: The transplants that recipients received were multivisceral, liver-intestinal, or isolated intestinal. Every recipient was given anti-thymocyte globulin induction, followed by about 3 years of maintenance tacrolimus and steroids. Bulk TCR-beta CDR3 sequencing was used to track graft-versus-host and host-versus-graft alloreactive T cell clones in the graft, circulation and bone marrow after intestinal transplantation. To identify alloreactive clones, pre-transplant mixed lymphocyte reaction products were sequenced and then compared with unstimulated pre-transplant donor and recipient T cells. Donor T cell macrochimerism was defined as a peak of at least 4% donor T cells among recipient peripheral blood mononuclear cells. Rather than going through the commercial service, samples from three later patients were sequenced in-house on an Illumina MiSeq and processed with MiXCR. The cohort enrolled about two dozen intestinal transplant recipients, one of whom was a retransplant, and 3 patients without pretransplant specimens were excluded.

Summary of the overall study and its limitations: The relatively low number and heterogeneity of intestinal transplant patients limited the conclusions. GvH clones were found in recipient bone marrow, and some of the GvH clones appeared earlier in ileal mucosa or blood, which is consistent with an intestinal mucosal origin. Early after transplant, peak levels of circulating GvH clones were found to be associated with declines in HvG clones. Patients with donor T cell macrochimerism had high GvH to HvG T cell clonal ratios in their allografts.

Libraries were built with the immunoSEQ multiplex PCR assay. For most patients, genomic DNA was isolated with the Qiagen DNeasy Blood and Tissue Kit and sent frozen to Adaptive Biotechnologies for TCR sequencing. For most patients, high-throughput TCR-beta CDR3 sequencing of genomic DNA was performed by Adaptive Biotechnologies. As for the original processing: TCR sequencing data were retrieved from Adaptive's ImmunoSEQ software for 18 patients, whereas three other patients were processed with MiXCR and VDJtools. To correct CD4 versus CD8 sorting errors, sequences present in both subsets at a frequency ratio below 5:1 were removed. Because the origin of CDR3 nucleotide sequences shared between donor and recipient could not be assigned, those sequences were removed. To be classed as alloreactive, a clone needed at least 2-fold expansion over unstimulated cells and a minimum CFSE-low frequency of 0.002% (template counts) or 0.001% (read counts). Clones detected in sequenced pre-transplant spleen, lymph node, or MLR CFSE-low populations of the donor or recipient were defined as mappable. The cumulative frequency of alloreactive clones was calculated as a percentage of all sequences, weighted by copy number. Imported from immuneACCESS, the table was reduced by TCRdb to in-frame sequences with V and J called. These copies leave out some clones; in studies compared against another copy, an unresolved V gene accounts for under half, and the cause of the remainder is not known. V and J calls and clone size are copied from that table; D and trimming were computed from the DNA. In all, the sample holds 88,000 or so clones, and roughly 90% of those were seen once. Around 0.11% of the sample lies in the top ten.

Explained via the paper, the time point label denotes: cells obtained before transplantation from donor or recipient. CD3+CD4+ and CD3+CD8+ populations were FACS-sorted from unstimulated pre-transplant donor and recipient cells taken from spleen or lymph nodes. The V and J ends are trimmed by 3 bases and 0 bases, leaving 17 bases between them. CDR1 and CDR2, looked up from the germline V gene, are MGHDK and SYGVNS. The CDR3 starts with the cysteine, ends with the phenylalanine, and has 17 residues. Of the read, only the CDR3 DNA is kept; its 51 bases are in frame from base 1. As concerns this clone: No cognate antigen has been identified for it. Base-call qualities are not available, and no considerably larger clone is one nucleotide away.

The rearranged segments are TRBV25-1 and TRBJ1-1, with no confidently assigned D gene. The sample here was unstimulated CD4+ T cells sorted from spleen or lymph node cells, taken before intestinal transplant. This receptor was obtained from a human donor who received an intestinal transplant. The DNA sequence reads TGTGCCAGCAGTGAGGGGAGCCCCTACGTCATGAACACTGAAGCTTTCTTT. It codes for CASSEGSPYVMNTEAFF.